This record concerns one T cell receptor (beta chain) sequence. Antigen unknown. The germline V gene encodes CDR1 KGHSH and CDR2 LQKENI. The CDR3 is 15 residues long. V lost 1 base and J 2 bases, leaving 11 bases between the germline ends. TCRB transcripts that were expressed got sequenced, as all of the isolated RNA had been reverse transcribed. Data came from immunoSEQ multiplex PCR; TCRdb stores just in-frame clones and leaves some out. The sample includes 860,000 or so clones, 17% of them seen just once. The sample is drawn from a study of beta chain features in type 1 diabetes. Study background: Patients and healthy donors were similar in age, gender and cell yields. Overall study findings and caveats: Sequencing used cDNA, and cells with high TCR expression could therefore be over-represented.

The sample comprised naive CD4+ T cells from blood. The receptor comes from a woman aged 18-29 years in good health. The chain carries TRBV18 and TRBJ2-5; maybe TRBD1 (6 bases). The CDR3 here is CASSPLSDRQETQYF. The CDR3 coding sequence is TGTGCCAGCTCACCACTCTCGGACAGACAAGAGACCCAGTACTTC.